A single sample is the source of the 18 T cell receptor beta chains below, sequenced in a study of shared clonotypes between healthy human individuals. Using immunoSEQ multiplex PCR, the repertoire was profiled, and TCRdb retains in-frame clones only, with some absent. The table shows millions of clones, with roughly 91% occurring only once. As defined, naive CD8 cells were CD45RO-negative and positively selected for CCR7, with terminally differentiated effector memory CD45RA+ cells excluded. Sample: naive CD8+ T cells from PBMCs. The receptors come from a man between 18 and 29 years old in good health. Some clones in this sample may be carry-over from other donors' samples.

The chain joins TRBV19 to TRBJ1-1; D uncertain. This CDR3 spans 15 amino acids. V lost 7 bases, J lost 1 base, and 16 bases lay in between. Germline V gene data show CDR1 as LNHDA and CDR2 as SQIVND (reference sequence). The CDR3 sequence: CASINAEAGNTEAFF. The DNA for the CDR3 is TGTGCCAGTATCAACGCAGAGGCAGGGAACACTGAAGCTTTCTTT. Full variable domain (outside the CDR3, taken from reference TRBV19 and TRBJ1-1): DGGITQSPKYLFRKEGQNVTLSCEQNLNHDAMYWYRQDPGQGLRLIYYSQIVNDFQKGDIAEGYSVSREKKESFPLTVTSAQKNPTAFYLCASINAEAGNTEAFFGQGTRLTVV.

The sample holds one count of this clone. The V gene is TRBV4-1, the J gene TRBJ1-1; 8 bases are shared with TRBD1. Germline CDR1 and CDR2: MGHRA and YSYEKL. V lost 5 bases to trimming and J lost 10 bases; unmatched junction nucleotides: 21. The CDR3 spans 17 residues. The CDR3 DNA follows: TGCGCCAGCAGCAAAGCCCCCCAAGGACAGGGATTTCAGGGAGCTTTCTTT. As protein: CASSKAPQGQGFQGAFF.

The chain has TRBV19 and TRBJ2-7; 10 nucleotides agree with TRBD2. Germline V CDR1 and CDR2: LNHDA, SQIVND (reference sequence). Losses at the gene ends were 4 bases for V and 5 bases for J; bases not matched to a gene: 8. The CDR3 runs to 15 residues. The CDR3 sequence is CASSRGTSVGHEQYF. The CDR3, as DNA: TGTGCCAGTAGTAGGGGGACTAGCGTCGGCCACGAGCAGTACTTC.

The chain joins TRBV29-1 to TRBJ1-5; 7 bases agree with TRBD1. The CDR3 is 15 residues long. Germline CDR1 is SQVTM and CDR2 is ANQGSEA. V shed 2 bases and J 4 bases; nucleotides not matched to a gene: 8. CDR3 DNA sequence: TGCAGCGTTGAAAGTAAAGACAGGGAAAATCAGCCCCAGCATTTT. Its protein is CSVESKDRENQPQHF.

The V and J genes are TRBV7-9 and TRBJ2-7; a possible D gene is TRBD2 (5 bases). The CDR3 totals 15 residues. Germline V gene data show CDR1 as SEHNR and CDR2 as FQNEAQ (reference sequence). Deletions cut 3 bases from V and 3 bases from J, with 15 bases between. This CDR3 reads CASSLGISAHYEQYF. CDR3 bases: TGTGCCAGCAGCTTGGGAATTAGCGCTCACTACGAGCAGTACTTC.

The chain links TRBV2 to TRBJ2-7; 10 bases line up with TRBD2. This CDR3 is built from 13 residues. Germline V gene data show CDR1 as SNHLY and CDR2 as FYNNEI. J lost 7 bases, V lost 11 bases, and 11 bases had no gene match. The CDR3 region is CAGRTSGLEEQYF. DNA of the CDR3: TGTGCCGGCCGGACTAGCGGCCTTGAGGAGCAGTACTTC.

The chain joins TRBV9 to TRBJ1-2; 11 nucleotides align to TRBD1. CDR3 size: 15 residues. J was trimmed by 2 bases and V by 1 base; bases with no gene match: 1. The germline CDR1 and CDR2 sequences are SGDLS and YYNGEE. The CDR3 reads CASSVRDRGNYGYTF. For the CDR3, the DNA is TGTGCCAGCAGCGTAAGGGACAGGGGGAACTATGGCTACACCTTC.

V is TRBV5-6 and J is TRBJ2-7; 7 nucleotides line up with TRBD1. Losses at the gene ends were 2 bases for V and 2 bases for J; bases not matched to a gene: 1. Germline values: CDR1 SGHDT, CDR2 YYEEEE. This CDR3 has 13 amino acids. CDR3 residues: CASSFRGTYEQYF. The DNA for the CDR3 is TGTGCCAGCAGCTTCAGGGGGACCTACGAGCAGTACTTC.

The chain has TRBV5-8 and TRBJ2-7; possibly TRBD1 for D (5 bases). CDR3 size: 14 residues. V lost 2 bases, J lost 1 base, and 10 bases lay in between. Looked up from germline, CDR1 is SGHTS and CDR2 is YDEGEE. CDR3 in DNA: TGTGCCAGCAGCTTAGCAGGGCTGTCCTACGAGCAGTACTTC. As protein: CASSLAGLSYEQYF.

The rearrangement uses TRBV4-1 and TRBJ2-3, with D uncertain. Germline-derived CDR1 and CDR2 are MGHRA and YSYEKL. Trimming stripped 3 bases from V and 1 base from J, with 8 bases between. CDR3 size: 14 residues. The DNA of the CDR3 is TGCGCCAGCAGCCACGTTGGGGGCACAGATACGCAGTATTTT. Amino acid sequence: CASSHVGGTDTQYF.

CDR3 coding DNA: TGTGCCAGCAGTTACCCGGCAGGTATGAACACTGAAGCTTTCTTT. This codes for CASSYPAGMNTEAFF. The chain joins TRBV6-5 to TRBJ1-1, with D unclear. V lost 2 bases to trimming and J lost 0 bases, with 10 bases between them. Germline V gene lookup returns CDR1 MNHEY and CDR2 SVGAGI. This CDR3 spans 15 amino acids.

In the case of this clone: The identical CDR3 is also encoded by other nucleotide sequences in the sample. CDR3 residues: CASSLRGGQPQHF. The CDR3, as DNA: TGTGCCAGCAGTTTAAGGGGGGGGCAGCCCCAGCATTTT. The chain recombines TRBV28 with TRBJ1-5; maybe TRBD1 (6 bases). Germline V lookup: CDR1 MDHEN, CDR2 SYDVKM. The V end lost 2 bases, the J end lost 7 bases, and 9 bases lay between the germline ends. The CDR3 consists of 13 residues.

The chain combines TRBV7-9 with TRBJ2-4; D is uncertain. CDR3 length equals 12 residues. Germline V CDR1 and CDR2: SEHNR, FQNEAQ (reference sequence). Trimming took off 3 bases at V and 4 bases at J, with 4 bases between the two ends. CDR3 in amino acids: CASSFEKNIQYF. The CDR3 DNA sequence: TGTGCCAGCAGCTTCGAGAAAAACATTCAGTACTTC.

This clone was picked up one time. Here the CDR3 reads CASRPQGAYEQYF. The CDR3 nucleotides read TGTGCCAGCAGACCCCAGGGGGCCTACGAGCAGTACTTC. The gene calls are TRBV27 and TRBJ2-7, with 7 nucleotides matching TRBD1. V trimming: 6 bases; J trimming: 2 bases; junction bases outside the gene matches: 4. Germline loops: CDR1 MNHEY, CDR2 SMNVEV (reference sequence). The CDR3 has 13 amino acids.

This chain uses TRBV6-1 with TRBJ1-3; D perhaps matches TRBD1 (6 bases). V dropped 8 bases and J dropped 0 bases, with 11 bases sitting between them. Germline CDR1 is MNHNS and CDR2 is SASEGT. This CDR3 spans 14 amino acids. The CDR3 coding sequence is TGTGCCAGCGACGACAGGCGCTCTGGAAACACCATATATTTT. It codes for CASDDRRSGNTIYF.

V gene TRBV29-1 combines with J gene TRBJ2-7; a possible D gene is TRBD1 (5 bases). Germline V gene sequence: CDR1 SQVTM, CDR2 ANQGSEA. V was shortened by 6 bases and J by 6 bases, with 15 bases between the two germline ends. This CDR3 spans 12 amino acids. CDR3 sequence reads: CSVAQGRGEQYF. The CDR3 DNA reads TGCAGCGTCGCGCAGGGAAGGGGCGAGCAGTACTTC.

The chain couples TRBV21-1 to TRBJ2-7; the table's D call of TRBD2 was not tested on the DNA. TRBV21-1 is tagged as a pseudogene. CDR3 length: 15 amino acids. The CDR3 spells CASSRGTSATYEQYF. The DNA for the CDR3 is TGTGCCAGCAGCCGCGGGACTAGCGCAACCTACGAGCAGTACTTC.

The V and J genes are TRBV4-1 and TRBJ2-7; perhaps TRBD1 as D (6 bases). CDR1 is MGHRA, CDR2 YSYEKL, per germline. V lost 1 base and J 2 bases, leaving 15 bases between the germline ends. The CDR3 length is 16 residues. The CDR3 DNA follows: TGCGCCAGCAGCCAAGGCGACGGATACAGGGCCTACGAGCAGTACTTC. The encoded protein is CASSQGDGYRAYEQYF.